The clone carrying this T cell receptor (beta chain) was counted at least ten times. Antigen specificity is unknown. This CDR3 contains 12 residues. V was trimmed by 3 bases and J by 4 bases, leaving 5 bases between them. The sample is drawn from a study of T cells in Graves' hyperthyroidism and ophthalmopathy. Notes on the study in general: Among thyroid clonotypes expanded above 0.001, most also appeared in blood.

TCR beta CDR3 regions were amplified from RNA. HTBI primers drove first-round RT-PCR of the TCR CDR3. Each CDR3 protein is one row after TCRdb ran MiXCR on the multiplex PCR reads. The sample has hundreds of thousands of distinct CDR3 sequences; roughly 15% are singletons. The sequence was obtained from a middle-aged woman with Graves' ophthalmopathy. The sample taken for sequencing was blood. V usage is TRBV12-3 or TRBV12-4 and J usage is TRBJ2-3; D is unclear. CDR3 loop: CASSFYADTQYF. The CDR3 DNA reads as TGTGCCAGCAGTTTCTACGCAGATACGCAGTATTTT.